This T cell receptor beta chain was obtained from a study of blood T cell repertoires in COVID-19. Turning to the study itself: Italy, Spain and the United States were the sources of the convalescent and acute COVID-19 samples.

Libraries were prepared by immunoSEQ multiplex PCR; TCRdb keeps only in-frame clonotypes and omits some of them. Of approximately 270,000 clones in the sample, roughly 86% were seen once. CDR3 length equals 12 residues. CDR1 is GTSNPN and CDR2 is SVGIG in the germline V gene (reference sequence). V was shortened by 3 bases and J by 8 bases, with 13 bases between the two germline ends. This chain links TRBV30 with TRBJ1-2; no definite D call. Sequenced sample: peripheral blood. The receptor was isolated from a man aged 40-49 years with active or convalescent COVID-19. CDR3 loop: CAWRNGINGYTF. DNA for the CDR3: TGTGCCTGGAGAAATGGCATTAACGGCTACACCTTC.